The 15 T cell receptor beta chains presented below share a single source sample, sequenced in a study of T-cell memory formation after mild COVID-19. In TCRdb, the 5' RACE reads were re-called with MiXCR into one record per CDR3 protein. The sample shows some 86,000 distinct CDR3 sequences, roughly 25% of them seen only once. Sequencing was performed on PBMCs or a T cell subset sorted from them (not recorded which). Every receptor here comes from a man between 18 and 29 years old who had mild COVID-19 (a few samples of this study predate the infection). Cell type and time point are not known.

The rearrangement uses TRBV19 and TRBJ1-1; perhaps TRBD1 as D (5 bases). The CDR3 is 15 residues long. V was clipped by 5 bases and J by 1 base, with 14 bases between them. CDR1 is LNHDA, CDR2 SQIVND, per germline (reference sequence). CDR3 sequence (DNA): TGTGCCAGTAGTTCAACAGGTTATGGGAACACTGAAGCTTTCTTT. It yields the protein CASSSTGYGNTEAFF.

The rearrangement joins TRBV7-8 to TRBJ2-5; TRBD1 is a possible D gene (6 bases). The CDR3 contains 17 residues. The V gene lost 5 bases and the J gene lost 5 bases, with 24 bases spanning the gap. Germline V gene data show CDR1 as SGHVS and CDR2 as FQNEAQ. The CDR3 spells CASSHPLSGAQGETQYF. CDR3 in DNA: TGTGCCAGCAGCCACCCGTTATCCGGTGCGCAGGGGGAGACCCAGTACTTC.

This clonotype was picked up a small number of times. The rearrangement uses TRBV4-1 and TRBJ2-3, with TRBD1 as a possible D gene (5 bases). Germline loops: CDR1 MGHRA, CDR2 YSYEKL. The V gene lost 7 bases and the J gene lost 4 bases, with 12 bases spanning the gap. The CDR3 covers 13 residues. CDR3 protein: CASTMGRSDTQYF. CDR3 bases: TGCGCCAGCACCATGGGGCGGTCAGATACGCAGTATTTT.

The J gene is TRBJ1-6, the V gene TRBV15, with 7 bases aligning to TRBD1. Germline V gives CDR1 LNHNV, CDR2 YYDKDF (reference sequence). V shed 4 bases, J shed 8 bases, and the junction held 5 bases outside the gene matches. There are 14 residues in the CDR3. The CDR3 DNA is TGTGCCACCAGCAAAACAGGGGAGGATTCACCCCTCCACTTT. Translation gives CATSKTGEDSPLHF.

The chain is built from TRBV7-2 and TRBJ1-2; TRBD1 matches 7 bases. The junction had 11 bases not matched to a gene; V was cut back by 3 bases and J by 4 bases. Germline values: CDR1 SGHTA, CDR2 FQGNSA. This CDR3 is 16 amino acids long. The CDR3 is CASSFDREYSSYGYTF. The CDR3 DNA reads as TGTGCCAGCAGCTTTGACAGGGAGTATTCCTCCTATGGCTACACCTTC.

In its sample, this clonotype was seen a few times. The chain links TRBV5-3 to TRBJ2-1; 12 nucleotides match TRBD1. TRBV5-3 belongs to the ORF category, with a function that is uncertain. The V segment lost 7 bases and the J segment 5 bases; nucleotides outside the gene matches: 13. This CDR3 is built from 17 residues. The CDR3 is CARGLPRDRGRNNEQFF. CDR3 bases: TGTGCCAGAGGACTACCCCGGGACAGGGGGCGAAACAATGAGCAGTTCTTC.

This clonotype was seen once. CDR3 amino acids: CASSRPEGKGYTF. The CDR3 DNA reads as TGTGCCAGCAGCCGCCCCGAGGGGAAAGGCTACACCTTC. This sequence joins TRBV7-6 and TRBJ1-2, with D maybe TRBD1 (5 bases). The CDR3 contains 13 residues. The V end was cut by 5 bases, the J end by 8 bases, with 15 bases between. Germline lookup yields CDR1 SGHVS and CDR2 FNYEAQ.

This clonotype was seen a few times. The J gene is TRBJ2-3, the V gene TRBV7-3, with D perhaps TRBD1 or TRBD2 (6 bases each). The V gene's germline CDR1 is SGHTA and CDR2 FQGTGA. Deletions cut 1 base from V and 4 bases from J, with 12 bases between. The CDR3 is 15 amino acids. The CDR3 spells CASSLMGGAADTQYF. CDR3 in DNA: TGTGCCAGCAGCTTAATGGGGGGCGCCGCAGATACGCAGTATTTT.

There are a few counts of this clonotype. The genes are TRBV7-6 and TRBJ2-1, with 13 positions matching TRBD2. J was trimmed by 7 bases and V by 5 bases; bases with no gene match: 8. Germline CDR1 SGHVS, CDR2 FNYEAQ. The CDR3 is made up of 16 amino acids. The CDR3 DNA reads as TGTGCCAGCAGCCCAGGGACTAGCGGGGATGTTAATGAGCAGTTCTTC. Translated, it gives CASSPGTSGDVNEQFF.

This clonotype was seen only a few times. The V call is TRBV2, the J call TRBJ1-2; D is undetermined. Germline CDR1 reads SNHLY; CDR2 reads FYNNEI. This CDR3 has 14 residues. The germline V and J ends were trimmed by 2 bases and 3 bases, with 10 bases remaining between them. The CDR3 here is CASSEQARDYGYTF. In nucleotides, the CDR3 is TGTGCCAGCAGTGAACAGGCGCGGGACTATGGCTACACCTTC.

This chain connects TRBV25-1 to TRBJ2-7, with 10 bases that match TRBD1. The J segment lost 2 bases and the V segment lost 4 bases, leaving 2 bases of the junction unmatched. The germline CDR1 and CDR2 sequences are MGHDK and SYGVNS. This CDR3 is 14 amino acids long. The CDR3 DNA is TGTGCCAGCAGTGCCGGGACAGGGGCCTACGAGCAGTACTTC. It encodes CASSAGTGAYEQYF.

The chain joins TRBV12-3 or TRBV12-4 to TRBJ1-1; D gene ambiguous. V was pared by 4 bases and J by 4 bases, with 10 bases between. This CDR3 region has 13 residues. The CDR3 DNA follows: TGTGCCAGCAGTTCCGATAAGGGCACTGAAGCTTTCTTT. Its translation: CASSSDKGTEAFF.

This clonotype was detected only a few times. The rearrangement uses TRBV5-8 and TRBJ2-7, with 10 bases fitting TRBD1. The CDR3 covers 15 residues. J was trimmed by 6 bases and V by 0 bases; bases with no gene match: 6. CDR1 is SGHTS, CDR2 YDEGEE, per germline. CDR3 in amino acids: CASSLAGTGESEQYF. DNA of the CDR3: TGTGCCAGCAGCTTGGCCGGGACAGGGGAAAGCGAGCAGTACTTC.

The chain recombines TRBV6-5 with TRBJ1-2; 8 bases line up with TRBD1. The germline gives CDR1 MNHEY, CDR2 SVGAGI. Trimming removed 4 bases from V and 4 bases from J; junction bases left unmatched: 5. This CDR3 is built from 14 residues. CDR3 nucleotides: TGTGCCAGCAGTTGGTCGGGGACAGGCTATGGCTACACCTTC. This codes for CASSWSGTGYGYTF.

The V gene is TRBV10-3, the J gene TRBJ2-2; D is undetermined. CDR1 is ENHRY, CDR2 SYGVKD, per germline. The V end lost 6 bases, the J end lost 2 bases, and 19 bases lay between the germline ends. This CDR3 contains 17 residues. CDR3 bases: TGTGCCATCAGAGGCCGGACGGAGACTTTAAACACCGGGGAGCTGTTTTTT. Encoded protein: CAIRGRTETLNTGELFF.